This TCR beta chain was obtained from a study of molecular identifiers for immune sequencing clone quantification (dated 2018 in TCRdb). With respect to the entire study: For a replicate experiment, the RNA from either approximately 20,000 or 100,000 naive CD8 T cells was divided into five aliquots, and four of those aliquots went on to sequencing. The study was a methods study using CD8 T cells to benchmark molecular-identifier clustering-based TCR repertoire sequencing (MIDCIRS) and TCR RNA copy counting.

This clonotype was seen more than once but under ten times. This clone's antigen is unknown. Base qualities are not provided; no much larger clone lies one nucleotide away. Libraries of naive CD8 T cells were built from about 20,000 to 1,000,000 sorted cells, with 10%, 30% or 50% of the purified RNA used. On a BD FACSAria II, naive CD8 T cells were FACS-sorted as CD8+CD4-CCR7+CD45RA+ and collected into RLT Plus buffer. To test detection sensitivity, Jurkat RNA equal to ten TCR copies was added to samples of roughly 18,000-1,000,000 naive CD8 T cells. Enrichment of CD8 T cells was done with RosetteSep CD8+ T Cell Enrichment Cocktail plus Ficoll-Paque, and ACK red cell lysis came afterward. Counted from cysteine to phenylalanine, this CDR3 has 14 amino acids. The kept DNA is CDR3 alone, 42 bases in frame from the first base. V is cut by 5 bases and J by 4 bases, and the space between the germline ends is 12 bases. The germline V gene encodes CDR1 SGHVS and CDR2 FQNEAQ.

Paper-wide results and their limitations: The naive libraries included spiked-in Jurkat TCR RNA (fewer than 11 copies' worth), and this Jurkat TCR RNA is not part of the donor repertoire. Identical TCR molecules sharing a barcode could cause highly expanded clone sizes to be underestimated. In CMV-specific effector cells, clones with more than 20 RNA copies accounted for over 97% of molecules, whereas in naive cells such clones accounted for under 1%. Modeling estimated around 3 recovered TCR RNA copies per cell, compared with about 10 by digital PCR, which implies roughly 30% capture efficiency. Without barcode sub-clustering, chimeric consensus sequences inflated TCR diversity; chimeras reached as high as 47%. Spiked-in Jurkat TCR RNA equivalent to a single cell was reported to be detectable even among approximately 1 million naive CD8 T cells.

The receptor library was made with PCR. TCRdb records NextSeq 500 as the sequencer. Preparation of bulk TCR libraries followed a previously described approach, with the TCR primers listed in Table S5. Total RNA was purified with the Qiagen AllPrep DNA/RNA kit. Before analysis, reads from multiple sequencing runs of the same library were pooled. The study's own analysis went as follows. Reads were retained only if an exact TCR constant sequence was present, and the retained reads were trimmed to 150 nt and grouped according to their 12-nt molecular barcodes. Reads inside each barcode group were sub-clustered using a 15% Levenshtein threshold, and a quality-weighted consensus sequence was constructed for each RNA molecule. Non-functional sequences were discarded, and so were lower-count sequences lying one edit away from another sequence. On the basis of fitting two negative binomial distributions, barcode sub-clusters with fewer than 20% of the maximum read count were discarded. TCRdb reanalyzed the raw reads on its own, using fastp at Q25 for trimming and MiXCR for clone calling, and kept in-frame beta chains. Rows matching on CDR3 protein sequence are summarized as one entry with the most common DNA and genes. The V and J calls, along with clone size, are taken from TCRdb and not from the paper's own processing. The sample includes roughly 320,000 distinct CDR3 sequences, with 24% observed a single time. Jointly, the top ten make up around 0.74% of the sample.

Here the chain combines TRBV7-8 and TRBJ1-5, and TRBD1 may be the D gene, going by 5 matching bases. Sequenced material: naive CD8+ T cells from blood, with Jurkat cell RNA spiked in. What this sample's cell subset or site label stands for: FACS-sorted CD8+CD4-CCR7+CD45RA+ naive T cells. The origin of this receptor is a human donor in good health. Some libraries in this study had Jurkat cell RNA spiked in. DNA sequence: TGTGCCAGCAGCGGGGACGCTTATAATCAGCCCCAGCATTTT. The resulting protein is CASSGDAYNQPQHF.